Listed below are T cell receptor beta chains from one sample, sequenced in a study of OX40 agonist ivuxolimab in advanced cancers. The assay was immunoSEQ multiplex PCR, and TCRdb's table has in-frame clones only and misses some. The table lists 53,000 or so clones, 70% to 90% of them singletons. Sequenced material: CD4+ or CD8+ T cells sorted from blood, taken in a trial of the OX40 agonist ivuxolimab. Every receptor here comes from an adult with an advanced solid tumor such as melanoma, head and neck, liver or kidney cancer. Both conserved end residues are part of each CDR3. A D gene is named only where the DNA matches it firmly. Size tells how often a clone was seen (once, few, many) or the class of an expanded clone, and some rows leave it out.

J: TRBJ1-5
size: .
V: TRBV2
D: .
DNA: TGTGCCAGCAGTCGCCGACAGTATAGCAATCAGCCCCAGCATTTT
CDR3: CASSRRQYSNQPQHF

J: TRBJ1-3
size: once
V: TRBV6-1
D: .
DNA: TGTGCCAGCAGTGCTGCCGGTAGTGGAAACACCATATATTTT
CDR3: CASSAAGSGNTIYF

J: TRBJ1-2
size: .
V: TRBV15
D: .
DNA: TGTGCCACCAGCAGGGACCGGGAGTGGAGGGGCTACACCTTC
CDR3: CATSRDREWRGYTF

J: TRBJ1-3
size: once
V: TRBV30
D: .
DNA: TGTGCCTGGAGTACTCAGGACATCTCTGGAAACACCATATATTTT
CDR3: CAWSTQDISGNTIYF

J: TRBJ1-2
size: .
V: TRBV27
D: TRBD1
DNA: TGTGCCAGCAGTCCGCGGGACAGGGGGCTTCGCGGCTACACCTTC
CDR3: CASSPRDRGLRGYTF

J: TRBJ2-7
size: .
V: TRBV6-6
D: .
DNA: TGTGCCAGCAGAGGCGAGGGGGACGAGCAGTACTTC
CDR3: CASRGEGDEQYF

J: TRBJ2-7
size: .
V: TRBV5-4
D: .
DNA: TGTGCCAGCTCTAGTGGCTACGAGCAGTACTTC
CDR3: CASSSGYEQYF

J: TRBJ2-1
size: .
V: TRBV4-2
D: .
DNA: TGTGCCAGCAGCCAAGATCGGGTTTTCTACAATGAGCAGTTCTTC
CDR3: CASSQDRVFYNEQFF

J: TRBJ2-5
size: .
V: TRBV29-1
D: TRBD2
DNA: TGCAGCGTTCCTAAGGGAGGGATCCAAGAGACCCAGTACTTC
CDR3: CSVPKGGIQETQYF

J: TRBJ2-7
size: .
V: TRBV4-1
D: TRBD2
DNA: TGCGCCAGCAGCCAAGTGTGGGGGACTAGCGCTTACGAGCAGTACTTC
CDR3: CASSQVWGTSAYEQYF

J: TRBJ1-2
size: .
V: TRBV29-1
D: .
DNA: TGCAGCGTTGAAGACCTGGGGGCGGGGTATGGCTACACCTTC
CDR3: CSVEDLGAGYGYTF

J: TRBJ2-7
size: .
V: TRBV6-6
D: .
DNA: TGTGCCAGCAGTTCCCTACAGGGGGGGGGCTCCTACGAGCAGTACTTC
CDR3: CASSSLQGGGSYEQYF

J: TRBJ2-7
size: .
V: TRBV7-7
D: .
DNA: TGTGCTAGCAGCAAGGACTGGGGCTACGAGCAGTACTTC
CDR3: CASSKDWGYEQYF

J: TRBJ2-1
size: .
V: TRBV6-6
D: TRBD2
DNA: TGTGCCAGCAAGGCGGGAGGCTACAATGAGCAGTTCTTC
CDR3: CASKAGGYNEQFF

J: TRBJ2-4
size: .
V: TRBV6-1
D: .
DNA: TGTGCCAGCACCGAGGGGGGGGCCAAAAACATTCAGTACTTC
CDR3: CASTEGGAKNIQYF

J: TRBJ2-7
size: .
V: TRBV7-2
D: TRBD2
DNA: TGTGCCAGCAGCTTTACGCCGGGACTAGTCCACGAGCAGTACTTC
CDR3: CASSFTPGLVHEQYF

J: TRBJ2-1
size: .
V: TRBV6-5
D: TRBD1
DNA: TGTGCCAGCAGACGGGACAGGGGTTTAGGCAATGAGCAGTTCTTC
CDR3: CASRRDRGLGNEQFF